This T cell receptor beta chain was recovered during a study of blood T cell repertoires in COVID-19. Clones were read by immunoSEQ multiplex PCR, and TCRdb kept only the in-frame ones, dropping some. The sample carries approximately 400,000 clones, 83% recorded once. This CDR3 is built from 15 residues. Germline CDR1 reads SGHVS; CDR2 reads FQNEAQ. V lost 5 bases and J lost 4, with 17 bases in between. V usage is TRBV7-8 and J usage is TRBJ1-2; tentative D call: TRBD1 (5 bases). This TCR came from a woman in her fifties or sixties who had recovered from COVID-19. The sequencing input was PBMCs or T cells enriched from blood (not recorded which). The CDR3 DNA is TGTGCCAGCAGCCCTGGCGCAGGGAAGGGCTATGGCTACACCTTC. Translating gives CASSPGAGKGYGYTF.